This T cell receptor beta chain was sequenced in a study of cytomegalovirus exposure and HLA in healthy donors. A remark on this clone: This CDR3 is also generated by other DNA sequences in the sample.

The CDR3 is 15 amino acids. Germline values: CDR1 LNHNV, CDR2 YYDKDF (reference sequence). The V gene lost 0 bases and the J gene lost 3 bases, with 9 bases spanning the gap. This PCR relied on a set of 60 Vbeta primers and 13 Jbeta primers. Clones were read by immunoSEQ multiplex PCR, and TCRdb kept only the in-frame ones, dropping some. This sample carries some 170,000 clones, about 81% of them seen once, and the ten largest clones take about 1.9%. The sequenced sample was PBMCs. The V call is TRBV15, the J call TRBJ1-5; D is undetermined. This receptor was obtained from a woman between 18 and 29 years old in good health and CMV-seronegative. CDR3 DNA: TGTGCCACCAGCAGAGATAGAGGCAACAATCAGCCCCAGCATTTT. Residues: CATSRDRGNNQPQHF.